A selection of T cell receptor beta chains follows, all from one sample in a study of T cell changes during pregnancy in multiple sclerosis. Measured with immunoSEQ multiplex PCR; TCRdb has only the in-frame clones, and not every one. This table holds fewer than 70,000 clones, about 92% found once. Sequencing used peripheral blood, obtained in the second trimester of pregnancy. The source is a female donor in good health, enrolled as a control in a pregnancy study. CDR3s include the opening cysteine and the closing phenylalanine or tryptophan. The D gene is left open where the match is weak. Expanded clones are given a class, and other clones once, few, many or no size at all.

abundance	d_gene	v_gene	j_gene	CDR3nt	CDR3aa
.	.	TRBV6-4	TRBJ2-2	TGTGCCAGCAGTGACGCCCCGGAGACCGGGGAGCTGTTTTTT	CASSDAPETGELFF
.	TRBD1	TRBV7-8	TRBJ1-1	TGTGCCAGCAGCTTAGCAGGGGGCGGTGAAGCTTTCTTT	CASSLAGGGEAFF
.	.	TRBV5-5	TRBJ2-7	TGTGCCAGCAGTATTTACCGGTCACCCTCCTACGAGCAGTACTTC	CASSIYRSPSYEQYF
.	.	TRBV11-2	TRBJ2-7	TGTGCCAGCAGCTTAGGAGGGTTGGGCGAGCAGTACTTC	CASSLGGLGEQYF
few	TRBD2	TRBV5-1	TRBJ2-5	TGCGCCAGCAGCTTGGCAACTAGCGGACAAGAGACCCAGTACTTC	CASSLATSGQETQYF
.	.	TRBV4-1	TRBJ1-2	TGCGCCAGCAGCCACAGGGACTTTGTCTCCGGCTACACCTTC	CASSHRDFVSGYTF
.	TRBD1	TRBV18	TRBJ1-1	TGTGCCAGCTCGGATCGACAGGGGGACAAGAACACTGAAGCTTTCTTT	CASSDRQGDKNTEAFF
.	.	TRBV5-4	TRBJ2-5	TGTGCCAGCAGCGGTGGGACACTGGAGACCCAGTACTTC	CASSGGTLETQYF
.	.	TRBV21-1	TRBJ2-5	TGTGCCAGCAGCAAACGCTGCAGACAAGAGACCCAGTACTTC	CASSKRCRQETQYF
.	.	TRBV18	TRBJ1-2	TGTGCCAGCTCACCGGTGGAGGGCGGCTATGGCTACACCTTC	CASSPVEGGYGYTF
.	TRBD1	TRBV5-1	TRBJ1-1	TGCGCCAGCAGCTTTTCAGGGGGCGGGCGGGCTTTCTTT	CASSFSGGGRAFF
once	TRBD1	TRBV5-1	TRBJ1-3	TGCGCCAGCAGCTTACAGGGGGCGTTCTCCTCTGGAAACACCATATATTTT	CASSLQGAFSSGNTIYF
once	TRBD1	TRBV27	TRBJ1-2	TGTGCCAGCAGTTTCTGGGGGCGGACAGGGAGTAACTATGGCTACACCTTC	CASSFWGRTGSNYGYTF
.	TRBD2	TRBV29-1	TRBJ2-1	TGCAGCGTTGTGGGACTAGCCGAGAATGAGCAGTTCTTC	CSVVGLAENEQFF
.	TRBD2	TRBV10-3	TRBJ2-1	TGTGCCATCAGTGACCACAGGCTAGCGGGAGGTGGCAATGAGCAGTTCTTC	CAISDHRLAGGGNEQFF
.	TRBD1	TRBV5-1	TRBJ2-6	TGCGCCAGCTCTGGGACAGGGGCTGGGGCCAACGTCCTGACTTTC	CASSGTGAGANVLTF
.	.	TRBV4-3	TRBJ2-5	TGCGCCAGCAGCCAAGATCGGGAGACATGGGTAGAGACCCAGTACTTC	CASSQDRETWVETQYF
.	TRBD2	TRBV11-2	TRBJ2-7	TGTGCCAGCAGCTTTTCGGGGGGGCCATACGAGCAGTACTTC	CASSFSGGPYEQYF
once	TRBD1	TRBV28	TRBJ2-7	TGTGCCAGCAGTTGGTTAGGGGGCAATTCCTTTGGGGAGCAGTACTTC	CASSWLGGNSFGEQYF
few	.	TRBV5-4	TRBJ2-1	TGTGCCAGCAGGCGACAGTCCTCTGAGCAGTTCTTC	CASRRQSSEQFF
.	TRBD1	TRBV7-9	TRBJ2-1	TGTGCCAGCGACAGGGGCTCCTACAATGAGCAGTTCTTC	CASDRGSYNEQFF
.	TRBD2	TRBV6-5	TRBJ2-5	TGTGCCAGCAGTTACACCGGGAGGGCGGGAGAGACCCAGTACTTC	CASSYTGRAGETQYF
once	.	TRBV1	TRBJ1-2	TGCACCAGCAGCCGAGGAACGGGGGGCAGGGGCTATGGCTACACCTTC	CTSSRGTGGRGYGYTF
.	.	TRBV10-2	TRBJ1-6	TGCGCCAGCACCAGAGCGGGGGCTGATTCACCCCTCCACTTT	CASTRAGADSPLHF
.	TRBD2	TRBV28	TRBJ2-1	TGTGCCAGCAGCCTTACCGGGACTACTCCGATCAATGAGCAGTTCTTC	CASSLTGTTPINEQFF
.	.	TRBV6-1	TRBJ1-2	TGTGCCAGCAGTAACTCTCGGCAGGGCGTCTTC	CASSNSRQGVF
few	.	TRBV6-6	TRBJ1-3	TGTGCCAGCAGACCCGAAGACAGGTTCTCTGGAAACACCATATATTTT	CASRPEDRFSGNTIYF
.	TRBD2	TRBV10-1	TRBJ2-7	TGCGCCAGCAGCCGGGGACTAGCGGGGACCTACGAGCAGTACTTC	CASSRGLAGTYEQYF
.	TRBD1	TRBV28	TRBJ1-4	TGTGCCAGCAGTTCGGGACAGACTGAAAAACTGTTTTTT	CASSSGQTEKLFF